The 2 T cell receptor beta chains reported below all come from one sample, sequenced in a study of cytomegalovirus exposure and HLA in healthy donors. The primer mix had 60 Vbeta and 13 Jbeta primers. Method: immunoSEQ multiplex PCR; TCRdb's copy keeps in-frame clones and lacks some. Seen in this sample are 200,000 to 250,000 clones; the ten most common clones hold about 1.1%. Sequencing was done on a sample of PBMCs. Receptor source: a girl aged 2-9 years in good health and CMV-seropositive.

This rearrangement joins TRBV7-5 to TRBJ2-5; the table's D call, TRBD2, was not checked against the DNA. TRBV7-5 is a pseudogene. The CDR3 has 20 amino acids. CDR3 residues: CVRSSPDGTDTYGSQETQYF. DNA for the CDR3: TGTGTCAGAAGCTCCCCCGACGGGACTGATACCTACGGTTCCCAAGAGACCCAGTACTTC.

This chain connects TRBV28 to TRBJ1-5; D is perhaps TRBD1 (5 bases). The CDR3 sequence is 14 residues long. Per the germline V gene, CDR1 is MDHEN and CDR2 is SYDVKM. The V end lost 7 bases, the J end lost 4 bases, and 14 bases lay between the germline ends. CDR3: CASTPRGVNQPQHF. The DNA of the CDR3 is TGTGCCAGCACCCCCCGGGGGGTAAATCAGCCCCAGCATTTT.